One sample yielded the 29 T cell receptor beta chains listed below, sequenced in a study of control samples from healthy donors and cancer patients. Here immunoSEQ multiplex PCR was the method, and the copy in TCRdb shows in-frame clones only, minus some. The data show 120,000 or so clones, about 93% seen once. The sample taken for sequencing was PBMCs. The receptors were gathered from a man aged 45-65 years with head and neck cancer.

The chain is built from TRBV5-5 and TRBJ1-4; D ambiguous. This CDR3 contains 14 residues. The V end lost 0 bases, the J end lost 7 bases, and 10 bases lay between the germline ends. CDR1 and CDR2 (germline): SGHKS, YYEKEE (reference sequence). CDR3 residues: CASSLEWLGEKLFF. The CDR3 DNA is TGTGCCAGCAGCTTGGAGTGGCTGGGTGAAAAACTGTTTTTT. Full variable domain (outside the CDR3, taken from reference TRBV5-5 and TRBJ1-4): DAGVTQSPTHLIKTRGQQVTLRCSPISGHKSVSWYQQVLGQGPQFIFQYYEKEERGRGNFPDRFSARQFPNYSSELNVNALLLGDSALYLCASSLEWLGEKLFFGSGTQLSVL.

The CDR3 DNA is TGTGCCACCAGTGATGACAGGGTGGGCACCGGGGAGCTGTTTTTT. The encoded protein is CATSDDRVGTGELFF. This sequence joins TRBV24-1 and TRBJ2-2; 7 bases align to TRBD1. The CDR3 has 15 residues. Trimming took 3 bases from V and 4 from J; bases not matched to a gene: 4. Per the germline V gene, CDR1 is KGHDR and CDR2 is SFDVKD.

This sequence joins TRBV20-1 and TRBJ2-5; the D call may be TRBD1 or TRBD2 (5 bases each). The CDR3 sequence is 10 residues long. Germline V lookup: CDR1 DFQATT, CDR2 SNEGSKA (reference sequence). Trimming stripped 6 bases from V and 5 bases from J, with 7 bases between. In DNA form, the CDR3 reads TGCAGTGCGGGACGGGAGACCCAGTACTTC. Translating gives CSAGRETQYF.

This chain joins TRBV7-2 and TRBJ1-4, with D hard to call. V shed 1 base and J shed 0 bases, with 6 bases lying between them. Germline V lookup: CDR1 SGHTA, CDR2 FQGNSA. This CDR3 has 15 residues. CDR3 loop: CASSLEAATNEKLFF. The CDR3 coding sequence is TGTGCCAGCAGCTTAGAGGCTGCAACTAATGAAAAACTGTTTTTT. The full variable domain, completed using reference TRBV7-2 and TRBJ1-4, is GAGVSQSPSNKVTEKGKDVELRCDPISGHTALYWYRQSLGQGLEFLIYFQGNSAPDKSGLPSDRFSAERTGGSVSTLTIQRTQQEDSAVYLCASSLEAATNEKLFFGSGTQLSVL.

The chain joins TRBV7-6 to TRBJ2-5; perhaps TRBD1 as D (7 bases). Germline V CDR1 and CDR2: SGHVS, FNYEAQ. Trimming cost V 4 bases and J 4 bases, with 16 bases left between them. This CDR3 has 15 residues. For the CDR3, the DNA is TGTGCCAGCAGCTCCTCAGGGGGGCGCTCAGAGACCCAGTACTTC. Its translation is CASSSSGGRSETQYF.

The chain links TRBV12-3 or TRBV12-4 to TRBJ2-5; TRBD2 is a possible D gene (7 bases). V gave up 3 bases and J gave up 4 bases, with 9 bases separating them. The CDR3 is 13 residues long. CDR3 in amino acids: CASSFAGAETQYF. In nucleotides, the CDR3 is TGTGCCAGCAGTTTCGCGGGGGCAGAGACCCAGTACTTC.

This clone was picked up a small number of times. The rearrangement links TRBV19 to TRBJ2-2, with 9 bases lining up with TRBD1. The V gene end was trimmed by 6 bases and the J gene end by 2 bases; junction bases not matched to a gene: 7. CDR3 length equals 16 residues. Germline CDR1 is LNHDA and CDR2 is SQIVND (reference sequence). The CDR3 nucleotides are TGTGCCAGTAGGCCGGGACAGGGAGCAAACACCGGGGAGCTGTTTTTT. It codes for CASRPGQGANTGELFF.

The chain couples TRBV6-2 or TRBV6-3 to TRBJ2-7, with 13 bases matching TRBD2. The CDR3 contains 15 residues. From germline, CDR1 is MNHEY and CDR2 SVGEGT. Unmatched junction bases numbered 5, after V lost 5 bases and J lost 4 bases. The CDR3, as DNA: TGTGCCAGCAGTGACATGACTAGCGGGGGGTACGAGCAGTACTTC. Translated: CASSDMTSGGYEQYF.

The chain recombines TRBV29-1 with TRBJ2-1; 11 nucleotides match TRBD2. CDR3 size: 14 residues. Germline V gene lookup returns CDR1 SQVTM and CDR2 ANQGSEA. Trimming at V came to 3 bases and at J to 6 bases, leaving 4 bases not matched to a gene. The CDR3, as DNA: TGCAGCGTTGATCTAGCGGGGGGTCCCAATGAGCAGTTCTTC. Translating gives CSVDLAGGPNEQFF.

V and J are TRBV12-2 and TRBJ1-1; the D call in the table, TRBD1, was not verified against the DNA. TRBV12-2 is a pseudogene segment. This CDR3 spans 14 amino acids. The CDR3 loop reads CASRRLQGNTEAFF. The CDR3 nucleotides read TGTGCAAGTCGTCGATTACAGGGGAACACTGAAGCTTTCTTT.

The V and J genes are TRBV9 and TRBJ2-7, with TRBD2 identical over 7 bases. CDR3 length: 14 residues. Germline assignment: CDR1 SGDLS and CDR2 YYNGEE. Germline trimming cut 2 bases from V and 0 bases from J; bases unmatched to any gene: 2. The CDR3 DNA sequence: TGTGCCAGCAGCGTGAGCGGGACCTCCTACGAGCAGTACTTC. It is translated as CASSVSGTSYEQYF.

This clone was counted a few times. The V gene is TRBV19, the J gene TRBJ1-1, with 7 bases matching TRBD1. The length of the CDR3 is 13 residues. Germline CDR1 reads LNHDA; CDR2 reads SQIVND (reference sequence). V lost 6 bases, J lost 4 bases, and 5 bases stayed unmatched. The CDR3 sequence is CASRKQGSTEAFF. CDR3 coding DNA: TGTGCCAGTAGGAAACAGGGGAGCACTGAAGCTTTCTTT.

V usage is TRBV18 and J usage is TRBJ1-2, with no clear D. Trimming removed 3 bases at V and 4 bases at J, with 12 bases between. CDR1 KGHSH and CDR2 LQKENI come from the germline V gene. The CDR3 totals 14 residues. The CDR3 DNA reads TGTGCCAGCTCACCGTCTTCGGATACCTATGGCTACACCTTC. It translates to CASSPSSDTYGYTF.

J is TRBJ2-7 and V is TRBV2; TRBD1 matches 8 bases. The CDR3 extends over 13 amino acids. V was clipped by 7 bases and J by 9 bases; unmatched bases: 11. Germline CDR1 SNHLY, CDR2 FYNNEI. This CDR3 is CASNGQGRGVQYF. The CDR3 DNA reads TGTGCCAGCAATGGACAGGGAAGAGGGGTGCAGTACTTC.

With regard to this clone: Additional DNA sequences in this sample encode the identical CDR3. This sequence joins TRBV12-3 or TRBV12-4 and TRBJ2-7; the D is unclear. The CDR3 consists of 12 residues. Trimming stripped 1 base from V and 4 bases from J, with 5 bases between. This CDR3 is CASSLEGYEQYF. The CDR3 nucleotides read TGTGCCAGCAGTTTAGAGGGTTACGAGCAGTACTTC.

This sequence joins TRBV5-6 and TRBJ2-3; 8 positions agree with TRBD2. The CDR3 loop spans 14 amino acids. The germline V gene encodes CDR1 SGHDT and CDR2 YYEEEE. V gave up 4 bases and J gave up 3 bases; unmatched junction bases: 4. CDR3 protein: CASSPAGATDTQYF. The CDR3 nucleotides read TGTGCCAGCAGCCCAGCGGGGGCTACAGATACGCAGTATTTT.

V and J are TRBV14 and TRBJ2-5; D unresolved. The V gene lost 1 base and the J gene lost 1 base, with 4 bases spanning the gap. CDR3 length: 13 residues. Germline CDR1 reads SGHDN; CDR2 reads FVKESK. CDR3 DNA: TGTGCCAGCAGCCAAGCCGGCCAAGAGACCCAGTACTTC. Protein sequence: CASSQAGQETQYF.

The chain combines TRBV15 with TRBJ2-5, with a possible D match to TRBD1 (7 bases). CDR3 length: 15 residues. Germline V gives CDR1 LNHNV, CDR2 YYDKDF (reference sequence). The V and J ends lost 5 bases and 4 bases respectively, with 17 bases between them. CDR3 amino acids: CATSRRQGGPETQYF. The CDR3 bases are TGTGCCACCAGCCGAAGACAGGGAGGCCCAGAGACCCAGTACTTC.

The CDR3: CASSLGSTGYTF. In DNA form, the CDR3 reads TGTGCCAGCAGCTTAGGGTCCACCGGCTACACCTTC. This sequence joins TRBV7-9 and TRBJ1-2; D is ambiguous. Germline V gene sequence: CDR1 SEHNR, CDR2 FQNEAQ (reference sequence). Trimming cost V 1 base and J 8 bases, with 8 bases left between them. This CDR3 comprises 12 residues. Full variable domain (outside the CDR3, taken from reference TRBV7-9 and TRBJ1-2): DTGVSQNPRHKITKRGQNVTFRCDPISEHNRLYWYRQTLGQGPEFLTYFQNEAQLEKSRLLSDRFSAERPKGSFSTLEIQRTEQGDSAMYLCASSLGSTGYTFGSGTRLTVV.

The chain combines TRBV7-8 with TRBJ1-1; the D is unclear. Germline V lookup: CDR1 SGHVS, CDR2 FQNEAQ. V gave up 1 base and J gave up 0 bases, with 9 bases separating them. The CDR3 totals 15 residues. The CDR3 DNA reads as TGTGCCAGCAGCTTAGAGGATTTCATGAACACTGAAGCTTTCTTT. This codes for CASSLEDFMNTEAFF.

The V gene is TRBV3-1 (or the pseudogene TRBV3-2), the J gene TRBJ1-3; perhaps TRBD1 as D (6 bases). Trimming stripped 4 bases from V and 2 bases from J, with 18 bases between. Germline-derived CDR1 and CDR2 are LGHDT and YNNKEL (reference sequence). This CDR3 has 17 residues. CDR3 sequence reads: CASSRTGGGGAGNTIYF. The CDR3 nucleotides read TGTGCCAGCAGCCGGACCGGGGGAGGGGGGGCTGGAAACACCATATATTTT.

This chain joins TRBV14 and TRBJ2-3, with 11 bases aligning to TRBD2. This CDR3 spans 16 amino acids. Looked up from germline, CDR1 is SGHDN and CDR2 is FVKESK. V lost 5 bases to trimming and J lost 2 bases; unmatched junction nucleotides: 6. The CDR3 reads CASSLPGLAVTDTQYF. The CDR3 region has the DNA TGTGCCAGCAGCTTACCGGGACTAGCGGTCACAGATACGCAGTATTTT.

The sample holds a few counts of this clone. The rearrangement uses TRBV3-1 (or the pseudogene TRBV3-2) and TRBJ1-2; D gene unclear. The CDR3 has 15 residues. The V gene lost 0 bases and the J gene lost 3 bases, with 11 bases spanning the gap. CDR1 and CDR2 from the germline V gene are LGHDT and YNNKEL (reference sequence). CDR3 loop: CASSQESKNYYGYTF. Here the CDR3 DNA reads TGTGCCAGCAGCCAAGAGTCCAAAAATTACTATGGCTACACCTTC.

The chain employs TRBV9 and TRBJ1-2; 7 bases fit TRBD1. J was trimmed by 8 bases and V by 4 bases; bases with no gene match: 8. Germline V gene lookup returns CDR1 SGDLS and CDR2 YYNGEE. This CDR3 is 13 amino acids long. The CDR3 DNA follows: TGTGCCAGCAGCCCCCAGACAGGGTACGGCTACACCTTC. Residues: CASSPQTGYGYTF.

This rearrangement joins TRBV5-5 to TRBJ2-2; 9 bases fit TRBD1. This CDR3 comprises 19 residues. Germline V gives CDR1 SGHKS, CDR2 YYEKEE (reference sequence). J lost 6 bases, V lost 3 bases, and 18 bases had no gene match. For the CDR3, the DNA is TGTGCCAGCAGCTCGGGGATCGGTAGTAGACAGGGGGTTTCCGGGGAGCTGTTTTTT. This gives the protein CASSSGIGSRQGVSGELFF.

The V and J genes are TRBV24-1 and TRBJ2-1, with 7 positions matching TRBD1. The CDR3 totals 16 residues. Germline V gene sequence: CDR1 KGHDR, CDR2 SFDVKD. The trim removed 3 bases at V and 5 bases at J, leaving 9 bases unmatched. CDR3 coding DNA: TGTGCCACCAGTGATCGACAGGGCTCCGGGAACAATGAGCAGTTCTTC. This gives the protein CATSDRQGSGNNEQFF.

The gene calls are TRBV7-9 and TRBJ1-2, with D perhaps matching TRBD1 (6 bases). The CDR3 is 14 amino acids. The V end was cut by 3 bases, the J end by 9 bases, with 17 bases between. Germline V gene lookup returns CDR1 SEHNR and CDR2 FQNEAQ (reference sequence). The CDR3 sequence is CASSFEGGARSYTF. In DNA form, the CDR3 reads TGTGCCAGCAGCTTCGAGGGGGGGGCGCGTAGCTACACCTTC. The whole variable domain, remainder taken from reference TRBV7-9 and TRBJ1-2, is DTGVSQNPRHKITKRGQNVTFRCDPISEHNRLYWYRQTLGQGPEFLTYFQNEAQLEKSRLLSDRFSAERPKGSFSTLEIQRTEQGDSAMYLCASSFEGGARSYTFGSGTRLTVV.

The chain links TRBV29-1 to TRBJ2-3, with D perhaps assigned TRBD1 or TRBD2 (5 bases each). This CDR3 region has 15 residues. Trimming removed 7 bases from V and 4 bases from J, with 21 bases in between. Germline assignment: CDR1 SQVTM and CDR2 ANQGSEA. CDR3 in amino acids: CSALGDGEAADTQYF. In nucleotides, the CDR3 is TGCAGCGCGTTGGGGGATGGCGAGGCGGCAGATACGCAGTATTTT.

This chain links TRBV18 with TRBJ2-7; TRBD2 might be the D (6 bases). The CDR3 is 13 amino acids. V gave up 6 bases and J gave up 0 bases, with 9 bases separating them. Per the germline V gene, CDR1 is KGHSH and CDR2 is LQKENI. CDR3 in DNA: TGTGCCAGCTCGGGGGGACTCTCCTACGAGCAGTACTTC. The encoded protein is CASSGGLSYEQYF.